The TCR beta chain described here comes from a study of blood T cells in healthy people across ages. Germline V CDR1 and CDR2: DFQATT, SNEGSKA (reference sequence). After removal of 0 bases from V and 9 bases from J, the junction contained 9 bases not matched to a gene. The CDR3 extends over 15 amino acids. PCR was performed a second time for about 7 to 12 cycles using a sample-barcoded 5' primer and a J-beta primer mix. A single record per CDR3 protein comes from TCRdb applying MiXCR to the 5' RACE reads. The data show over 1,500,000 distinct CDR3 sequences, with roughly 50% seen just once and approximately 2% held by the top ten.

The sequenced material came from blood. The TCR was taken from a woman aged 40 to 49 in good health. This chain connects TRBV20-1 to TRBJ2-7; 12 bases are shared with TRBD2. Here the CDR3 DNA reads TGCAGTGCTAGAGATACCCGACTAGCGGGAGAGGTGCAGTACTTC. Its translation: CSARDTRLAGEVQYF.